This is a list of T cell receptor beta chains from one sample in a study of OX40 agonist ivuxolimab in advanced cancers. Using immunoSEQ multiplex PCR, the repertoire was profiled, and TCRdb retains in-frame clones only, with some absent. The data show about 70,000 clones, 88% seen once. The specimen was CD4+ or CD8+ T cells sorted from blood, collected in a trial of the OX40 agonist ivuxolimab. All receptors come from an adult with an advanced solid tumor such as melanoma, head and neck, liver or kidney cancer. The conserved cysteine and the conserved F or W are not part of the CDR3 here.

SVEPRRAGELF,TRBJ2-2,TRBV29-1
ASSVVRGDMNTEAF,TRBJ1-1,TRBV9
ASRPPRTGYTGYT,TRBJ1-2,TRBV7-9
ASSLGRTYEQY,TRBJ2-7,TRBV5-6
ASRGTSNTEAF,TRBJ1-1,TRBV6-4
ASKEGGITEAF,TRBJ1-1,TRBV28
ATLLAGVVDTQY,TRBJ2-3,TRBV5-6
ASSLVEISPLH,TRBJ1-6,TRBV5-1
ASRGGSGGQETQY,TRBJ2-5,TRBV6-1
ASAAGGIEKLF,TRBJ1-4,TRBV6-5
ASGLRRSASSYEQY,TRBJ2-7,TRBV7-9
ASSELAGGEQF,TRBJ2-1,TRBV2
ASSPSTNEKLF,TRBJ1-4,TRBV7-9
ASSPRGSNQPQH,TRBJ1-5,TRBV6-6
ASSRTSGGPDTQY,TRBJ2-3,TRBV13
ASSAENSPLH,TRBJ1-6,TRBV7-2
ASSLGQNYGYT,TRBJ1-2,TRBV28
ASSTTGEYGYT,TRBJ1-2,TRBV9
ASSHGGLRGQPQH,TRBJ1-5,TRBV28
ASSGLAGSSGELF,TRBJ2-2,TRBV2
ASSFTPTSYNEQF,TRBJ2-1,TRBV5-4
ASIPRGTDTEAF,TRBJ1-1,TRBV28
ASSLRFTDTYEQY,TRBJ2-7,TRBV27
SVRDETQY,TRBJ2-5,TRBV29-1